Listed below are T cell receptor beta chains from one sample, sequenced in a study of shared clonotypes between healthy human individuals. Assay used: immunoSEQ multiplex PCR; TCRdb lists only in-frame clones, some missing. The data contain some 2,000,000 clones, roughly 95% of them singletons. Material for sequencing was naive CD4+ T cells sorted from blood. The receptors were sampled from a man between 18 and 35 years old in good health. Each CDR3 is given with its conserved first and last residue. The D gene is left open where the match is weak. Size is stated for part of the rows, as once, few or many counts, or as a class when the clone is expanded.

once TRBJ2-1 TRBV9 . TGTGCCAGCAGCGTAGTAGATTACAATGAGCAGTTCTTC CASSVVDYNEQFF
. TRBJ2-4 TRBV7-3 . TGTGCCAGCAGCTCACCCCAGGCAAACATTCAGTACTTC CASSSPQANIQYF
. TRBJ2-2 TRBV7-9 TRBD2 TGTGCCAGCAGGGCTAGCGGTGCGGACACCGGGGAGCTGTTTTTT CASRASGADTGELFF
. TRBJ2-2 TRBV5-1 . TGCGCCAGCAGCTTGCTTCAGGATGGGACCGGGGAGCTGTTTTTT CASSLLQDGTGELFF
. TRBJ1-1 TRBV4-3 . TGCGCCAGCAGCTCATCAGGGAACACTGAAGCTTTCTTT CASSSSGNTEAFF
. TRBJ2-5 TRBV7-3 . TGTGCCAGCAGCTTAGTACAGGGCGAGACCCAGTACTTC CASSLVQGETQYF
. TRBJ2-3 TRBV25-1 . TGTGCCAGCAGTCCCCAGGCTTCTACGGGGCGAGGAGATACGCAGTATTTT CASSPQASTGRGDTQYF
. TRBJ1-5 TRBV2 . TGTGCCAGCAGAGACCAACCTGGACAGACCAATCAGCCCCAGCATTTT CASRDQPGQTNQPQHF
. TRBJ1-6 TRBV2 . TGTGCCATCCAGGGATGGGAAAGCTCCTATAATTCACCCCTCCACTTT CAIQGWESSYNSPLHF
. TRBJ1-3 TRBV7-2 . TGTGCCAGCAGCTTAGGATGGGGCTCTGGAAACACCATATATTTT CASSLGWGSGNTIYF
. TRBJ1-4 TRBV5-6 . TGTGCCAGCAGCTTGGCAGGTCCACTTAATGAAAAACTGTTTTTT CASSLAGPLNEKLFF
. TRBJ1-1 TRBV20-1 . TGCAGTGCTAGTACAGCTTTCTTT CSASTAFF
. TRBJ2-5 TRBV7-9 . TGTGCCAGCAGCCCGCCGTTAAGGGTCCTGAGGGGGACCCAGTACTTC CASSPPLRVLRGTQYF
. TRBJ1-3 TRBV19 . TGTGCCAGTAGTATCGGAGGTTCGATGCCTGGAAACACCATATATTTT CASSIGGSMPGNTIYF
. TRBJ2-2 TRBV7-8 . TGTGCCAGCAGTAGGGATTTGGGCACCGGGGAGCTGTTTTTT CASSRDLGTGELFF
. TRBJ2-7 TRBV7-7 . TGTGCTAGCAGCTTAGTAGGTAGGTACGACGAGCAGTACTTC CASSLVGRYDEQYF
. TRBJ1-3 TRBV19 . TGTGCCAGTACCTGGGACGTCGGAAACACCATATATTTT CASTWDVGNTIYF
. TRBJ1-1 TRBV29-1 . TGCAGCGTTGAAGGTCCCGCAGGGATGGGGAACACTGAAGCTTTCTTT CSVEGPAGMGNTEAFF
. TRBJ2-2 TRBV18 TRBD2 TGTGCCAGCTCACCCCGGACTAGCGCCACCGGGGAGCTGTTTTTT CASSPRTSATGELFF
once TRBJ1-6 TRBV10-2 . TGCGCCAGCAGTGTGAGGACAGTGGGGGGCCGTAATTCACCCCTCCACTTT CASSVRTVGGRNSPLHF
. TRBJ2-5 TRBV10-1 . TGCGCCAGCAGTGAAGGGCCTTCCGTAGGGGAGACCCAGTACTTC CASSEGPSVGETQYF
. TRBJ1-4 TRBV30 . TGTGCCTGGAGCGGCAGCCTGAATGAAAAACTGTTTTTT CAWSGSLNEKLFF
. TRBJ2-5 TRBV5-1 TRBD2 TGCGCCAGCAAGGGACTAGCGGGAGACCTCCAAGAGACCCAGTACTTC CASKGLAGDLQETQYF
. TRBJ2-1 TRBV18 . TGTGCCAGCTCACCACCGATGCACAATGAGCAGTTCTTC CASSPPMHNEQFF
once TRBJ1-4 TRBV5-1 . TGCGCCAGCAGCGATAATACAGGGCTGCTCGGGGAAAAACTGTTTTTT CASSDNTGLLGEKLFF
. TRBJ2-7 TRBV4-1 TRBD1 TGCGCCAGCAGCCAAGATAGGACAGGGCTCGACGAGCAGTACTTC CASSQDRTGLDEQYF
. TRBJ2-3 TRBV6-6 TRBD2 TGTGCCAGCAGGAGACTAGCGGACTCCACAGATACGCAGTATTTT CASRRLADSTDTQYF
. TRBJ2-7 TRBV28 . TGTGCCAGCATGGGGGCAGGGGCAACCTACGAGCAGTACTTC CASMGAGATYEQYF
. TRBJ2-7 TRBV7-9 . TGTGCCAGCAGCCGGACAGCGACAGCCTACGAGCAGTACTTC CASSRTATAYEQYF
. TRBJ2-7 TRBV13 TRBD1 TGTGCCAGCAGCCACAGGGGGCACGAGCAGTACTTC CASSHRGHEQYF
. TRBJ2-7 TRBV30 TRBD2 TGTGCCTGGAGCCCCGATAGGACTAGCGGGATCTCCTACGAGCAGTACTTC CAWSPDRTSGISYEQYF
few TRBJ2-3 TRBV5-1 TRBD2 TGCGCCAGCAGCTTCGGACTAGCGGGAGATACGCAGTATTTT CASSFGLAGDTQYF
. TRBJ2-1 TRBV5-1 . TGCGCCAGCAGCTTGGGGACAGGGGTCGTGATAGCGGGAAATGTTTACAATGAGCAGTTCTTC CASSLGTGVVIAGNVYNEQFF
. TRBJ2-7 TRBV21-1 . TGTGCCAGCAGCAAACAACAGGGGACCTACGAGCAGTACTTC CASSKQQGTYEQYF
. TRBJ2-3 TRBV10-1 TRBD2 TGCGCCAGCAGTGAGAGTTGGGGACTAGGATCAAGCACAGATACGCAGTATTTT CASSESWGLGSSTDTQYF
. TRBJ2-7 TRBV30 . TGTGCCTGGAGTATAGGGGGAGGGGGATCCTACGAGCAGTACTTC CAWSIGGGGSYEQYF
. TRBJ1-2 TRBV27 . TGTGCCAGCGCTCTAACCCGCGCTCTCGCCCCCTATGGCTACACCTTC CASALTRALAPYGYTF
. TRBJ2-7 TRBV21-1 . TGTGCCAGCATCCTACTTGAGGGACAGGGAGCCTACGAGCAGTACTTC CASILLEGQGAYEQYF